The following is a T cell receptor (beta chain) sequence with its context. Antigen unknown. Reverse transcribing all isolated RNA meant expressed TCRB transcripts were sequenced. Method: immunoSEQ multiplex PCR; TCRdb's copy keeps in-frame clones and lacks some. This table holds around 400,000 clones, around 12% found once. A single heparinised blood sample, averaging approximately 0.12 L, was obtained per donor. The sample originates from a study of beta chain features in type 1 diabetes. V dropped 8 bases and J dropped 6; count of bases not matched to a gene: 6. Germline CDR1 reads LNHDA; CDR2 reads SQIVND (reference sequence). CDR3 length: 13 amino acids. General study findings and limits: When VDJ junctions were examined, type 1 diabetes patients showed fewer insertions and more deletions. It was not settled here whether HLA type affects TCRB rearrangement.

Sequencing input: naive CD4+ T cells from blood. This clonotype was sampled from a young man in good health. The rearrangement joins TRBV19 to TRBJ1-5; TRBD1 agrees at 8 bases. The CDR3 loop reads CASAGTGGQPQHF. DNA for the CDR3: TGTGCCAGTGCAGGGACAGGTGGTCAGCCCCAGCATTTT.